The 27 T cell receptor beta chains in this list originate from one sample, sequenced in a study of cytomegalovirus exposure and HLA in healthy donors. 60 Vbeta and 13 Jbeta primers were used in PCR. The protocol was immunoSEQ multiplex PCR, while the TCRdb copy is restricted to in-frame clones and leaves out a portion. Among over 85,000 clones, 77% were seen once, and the ten largest hold roughly 9.1%. The sample consisted of PBMCs. These receptors all come from a male donor in good health and CMV-seropositive.

V usage is TRBV5-4 and J usage is TRBJ2-7; the D gene is possibly TRBD1 (5 bases). Trimming took 4 bases from V and 4 from J, leaving 12 bases between them. Looked up from germline, CDR1 is SGHNT and CDR2 is YYREEE (reference sequence). This CDR3 comprises 13 residues. The CDR3 coding sequence is TGTGCCAGCAGCCACCCGGACACGTACGAGCAGTACTTC. This encodes CASSHPDTYEQYF. The full variable domain, rest sourced from reference TRBV5-4 and TRBJ2-7, is ETGVTQSPTHLIKTRGQQVTLRCSSQSGHNTVSWYQQALGQGPQFIFQYYREEENGRGNFPPRFSGLQFPNYSSELNVNALELDDSALYLCASSHPDTYEQYFGPGTRLTVT.

V is TRBV6-5 and J is TRBJ1-1; the D is unclear. Germline loops: CDR1 MNHEY, CDR2 SVGAGI. Trimming removed 0 bases from V and 4 bases from J, with 6 bases in between. The CDR3 is 13 amino acids. CDR3 in DNA: TGTGCCAGCAGTTACTCGACGGGCACTGAAGCTTTCTTT. Its protein is CASSYSTGTEAFF.

The chain's CDR3 is CASMTKRGEAFF. Here the CDR3 DNA reads TGTGCCAGCATGACCAAACGGGGTGAAGCTTTCTTT. V gene TRBV6-5 combines with J gene TRBJ1-1, with D unclear. The CDR3 contains 12 residues. Germline V CDR1 and CDR2: MNHEY, SVGAGI. V lost 7 bases to trimming and J lost 7 bases, with 13 bases between them.

The chain combines TRBV28 with TRBJ2-1; possibly TRBD1 for D (5 bases). CDR3 length: 13 amino acids. Looked up from germline, CDR1 is MDHEN and CDR2 is SYDVKM. Trimming took 6 bases from V and 5 from J, leaving 11 bases between them. The CDR3 nucleotides read TGTGCCAGCAGCAGGGCCGGAAACAATGAGCAGTTCTTC. Amino acid sequence: CASSRAGNNEQFF.

DNA for the CDR3: TGTGCCTGGAGTTCCGGGATTGGGAGAGAGACCCAGTACTTC. This translates into CAWSSGIGRETQYF. This chain joins TRBV30 and TRBJ2-5, with D perhaps TRBD2 (5 bases). Trimming cost V 2 bases and J 4 bases, with 14 bases left between them. Per the germline V gene, CDR1 is GTSNPN and CDR2 is SVGIG (reference sequence). This CDR3 spans 14 amino acids. The variable domain in full, completed from reference TRBV30 and TRBJ2-5, reads SQTIHQWPATLVQPVGSPLSLECTVEGTSNPNLYWYRQAAGRGLQLLFYSVGIGQISSEVPQNLSASRPQDRQFILSSKKLLLSDSGFYLCAWSSGIGRETQYFGPGTRLLVL.

This chain links TRBV5-4 with TRBJ2-1; TRBD2 matches at 10 bases. Germline lookup yields CDR1 SGHNT and CDR2 YYREEE (reference sequence). The CDR3 is 17 residues long. V dropped 4 bases and J dropped 5; count of bases not matched to a gene: 12. The CDR3 DNA reads TGTGCCAGCAGCCTCTTCCGGACTAGCGGAGGGGACAATGAGCAGTTCTTC. The encoded protein is CASSLFRTSGGDNEQFF. Full variable domain (outside the CDR3, taken from reference TRBV5-4 and TRBJ2-1): ETGVTQSPTHLIKTRGQQVTLRCSSQSGHNTVSWYQQALGQGPQFIFQYYREEENGRGNFPPRFSGLQFPNYSSELNVNALELDDSALYLCASSLFRTSGGDNEQFFGPGTRLTVL.

The chain recombines TRBV7-3 with TRBJ2-1; 12 bases are shared with TRBD2. The CDR3 has 15 amino acids. V shed 5 bases, J shed 5 bases, and the junction held 4 bases outside the gene matches. Germline CDR1 and CDR2: SGHTA and FQGTGA. This chain's CDR3 is CASSRLAGVNNEQFF. The CDR3 nucleotides are TGTGCCAGCAGCCGACTAGCGGGAGTGAACAATGAGCAGTTCTTC.

The chain is built from TRBV15 and TRBJ1-3, with 7 bases that match TRBD1. This CDR3 has 19 amino acids. V trimming: 0 bases; J trimming: 0 bases; junction bases outside the gene matches: 11. CDR1 LNHNV and CDR2 YYDKDF come from the germline V gene (reference sequence). In nucleotides, the CDR3 is TGTGCCACCAGCAGAGATTCTTACAGGGGCTTGAGCTCTGGAAACACCATATATTTT. This encodes CATSRDSYRGLSSGNTIYF. Filled out from reference TRBV15 and TRBJ1-3, the complete variable domain reads DAMVIQNPRYQVTQFGKPVTLSCSQTLNHNVMYWYQQKSSQAPKLLFHYYDKDFNNEADTPDNFQSRRPNTSFCFLDIRSPGLGDTAMYLCATSRDSYRGLSSGNTIYFGEGSWLTVV.

The rearrangement uses TRBV14 and TRBJ2-1, with 13 bases aligning to TRBD2. Germline values: CDR1 SGHDN, CDR2 FVKESK. The CDR3 is made up of 17 amino acids. V shed 0 bases and J 7 bases; nucleotides not matched to a gene: 6. The CDR3 coding sequence is TGTGCCAGCAGCCAAGATCTACCGACTAGCGGGAGGAATGAGCAGTTCTTC. Its translation is CASSQDLPTSGRNEQFF.

This clone was observed a handful of times. The J gene is TRBJ2-5, the V gene TRBV4-3, with 7 bases that match TRBD2. Germline V gene data show CDR1 as LGHNA and CDR2 as YSLEER. The CDR3 contains 16 residues. The trim removed 0 bases at V and 5 bases at J, leaving 9 bases unmatched. In nucleotides, the CDR3 is TGCGCCAGCAGCCAAGATCGGCGCGGGAGTGAGGAGACCCAGTACTTC. It encodes CASSQDRRGSEETQYF.

This clone was observed a single time. The V and J genes are TRBV5-5 and TRBJ1-2; 7 bases line up with TRBD1. The V gene end was trimmed by 5 bases and the J gene end by 7 bases; junction bases not matched to a gene: 8. This CDR3 is built from 13 residues. CDR1 and CDR2 (germline): SGHKS, YYEKEE (reference sequence). CDR3 DNA sequence: TGTGCCAGCAGTCCAACAGGGGTGGTTGGCTACACCTTC. Protein: CASSPTGVVGYTF.

The rearrangement joins TRBV20-1 to TRBJ1-5; tentative D call: TRBD1 (6 bases). Trimming shortened V by 7 bases and J by 8 bases, and 12 bases separated the two germline ends. The CDR3 is 11 amino acids. Germline CDR1 and CDR2: DFQATT and SNEGSKA (reference sequence). The CDR3 DNA is TGCAGTGGGGGGCCCCGGGAGCCCCAGCATTTT. Translating gives CSGGPREPQHF.

This chain links TRBV7-3 with TRBJ2-5; TRBD2 matches at 10 bases. From germline, CDR1 is SGHTA and CDR2 FQGTGA. V lost 8 bases and J lost 5; bases outside the gene matches: 8. The CDR3 has 14 amino acids. The CDR3 bases are TGTGCCAGCTCGGGCAGCGGGAGGGTGGAGACCCAGTACTTC. Translated: CASSGSGRVETQYF. The full variable domain, rest sourced from reference TRBV7-3 and TRBJ2-5, is GAGVSQTPSNKVTEKGKYVELRCDPISGHTALYWYRQSLGQGPEFLIYFQGTGAADDSGLPNDRFFAVRPEGSVSTLKIQRTERGDSAVYLCASSGSGRVETQYFGPGTRLLVL.

V is TRBV9 and J is TRBJ2-5; 11 positions agree with TRBD2. Germline values: CDR1 SGDLS, CDR2 YYNGEE. This CDR3 contains 16 residues. Trimming took 0 bases from V and 4 from J; bases not matched to a gene: 5. CDR3 protein: CASSVGLAGGAETQYF. CDR3 DNA: TGTGCCAGCAGCGTAGGGTTAGCGGGAGGGGCAGAGACCCAGTACTTC.

This chain links TRBV28 with TRBJ1-2, with 11 bases identical to TRBD1. The CDR3 runs 13 residues. Germline V lookup: CDR1 MDHEN, CDR2 SYDVKM. Losses at the gene ends were 8 bases for V and 7 bases for J; bases not matched to a gene: 6. The CDR3 nucleotides are TGTGCCAGCTGGGACAGGGGGAAAGGTGGCTACACCTTC. This encodes CASWDRGKGGYTF.

The chain combines TRBV28 with TRBJ2-7; perhaps TRBD2 as D (5 bases). Trimming took 1 base from V and 0 from J, leaving 10 bases between them. Germline V gene lookup returns CDR1 MDHEN and CDR2 SYDVKM. This CDR3 contains 15 residues. CDR3 coding DNA: TGTGCCAGCAGTTTATTTAGCGCAAGCTCCTACGAGCAGTACTTC. It codes for CASSLFSASSYEQYF.

V is TRBV6-6 and J is TRBJ2-1, with TRBD1 identical over 9 bases. V was clipped by 6 bases and J by 4 bases; unmatched bases: 7. This CDR3 has 15 amino acids. The germline gives CDR1 MNHNY, CDR2 SVGAGI (reference sequence). The CDR3 DNA reads TGTGCCAGCAGGGGGGGGACAGGGTGGTACAATGAGCAGTTCTTC. Translated, it gives CASRGGTGWYNEQFF.

V is TRBV5-1 and J is TRBJ2-5, with 10 bases identical to TRBD2. With V trimmed by 1 base and J by 5 bases, 5 bases remained unmatched. Germline CDR1 reads SGHRS; CDR2 reads YFSETQ. This CDR3 has 15 residues. CDR3: CASSLPSGRSETQYF. The CDR3, as DNA: TGCGCCAGCAGCTTGCCTAGCGGGAGATCGGAGACCCAGTACTTC.

This clone was picked up a small number of times. The CDR3 DNA reads TGTGCCAGCAGCCCCCCCGGAGGGAGGTTGGAGCAGTTCTTC. It specifies CASSPPGGRLEQFF. The chain links TRBV7-9 to TRBJ2-1, with TRBD2 as a possible D gene (6 bases). The germline V and J ends were trimmed by 5 bases and 10 bases, with 18 bases remaining between them. The germline gives CDR1 SEHNR, CDR2 FQNEAQ (reference sequence). This CDR3 has 14 amino acids.

This rearrangement joins TRBV7-9 to TRBJ2-1; D perhaps matches TRBD2 (6 bases). Germline V gene data show CDR1 as SEHNR and CDR2 as FQNEAQ (reference sequence). V shed 5 bases and J shed 9 bases, with 11 bases lying between them. CDR3 length equals 12 residues. DNA for the CDR3: TGTGCCAGCAGCCCCGGGACTGGTGAGCAGTTCTTC. Translation: CASSPGTGEQFF.

CDR3 sequence reads: CASSEFYDTEAFF. The CDR3 DNA reads TGTGCCAGCTCCGAGTTCTATGATACTGAAGCTTTCTTT. J is TRBJ1-1 and V is TRBV18; no reliable D call. The CDR3 is 13 amino acids. Germline CDR1 reads KGHSH; CDR2 reads LQKENI. Trimming took 6 bases from V and 5 from J, leaving 13 bases between them.

The genes are TRBV11-2 and TRBJ2-1; 7 bases are shared with TRBD2. Germline values: CDR1 SGHAT, CDR2 FQNNGV. V lost 4 bases and J lost 10; bases outside the gene matches: 1. This CDR3 is 11 amino acids long. CDR3 residues: CASSSGGEQFF. The CDR3 coding sequence is TGTGCCAGCAGCTCCGGGGGGGAGCAGTTCTTC.

The rearrangement links TRBV4-1 to TRBJ2-5, with D perhaps TRBD1 (7 bases). There are 19 residues in the CDR3. V shed 0 bases and J shed 4 bases, with 24 bases lying between them. Germline V gene lookup returns CDR1 MGHRA and CDR2 YSYEKL. This CDR3 is CASSQDRRGRPTGRETQYF. DNA of the CDR3: TGCGCCAGCAGCCAAGATAGGAGGGGGCGGCCCACGGGACGAGAGACCCAGTACTTC.

This chain links TRBV30 with TRBJ2-7, with D possibly TRBD2 on 5 matching bases. CDR3 length equals 17 residues. The germline V gene encodes CDR1 GTSNPN and CDR2 SVGIG (reference sequence). The V end was cut by 3 bases, the J end by 0 bases, with 21 bases between. This chain's CDR3 is CAWSPLLSAGLSYEQYF. The CDR3 coding sequence is TGTGCCTGGAGCCCCCTCCTTTCGGCGGGCCTCTCCTACGAGCAGTACTTC.

The chain combines TRBV4-2 with TRBJ1-1; TRBD1 agrees at 11 bases. Germline trimming cut 3 bases from V and 4 bases from J; bases unmatched to any gene: 10. Germline loops: CDR1 LGHNA, CDR2 YNFKEQ. There are 17 residues in the CDR3. CDR3 nucleotide sequence: TGTGCCAGCAGCCAGGAACGGACAGGGGGCTATGGCACTGAAGCTTTCTTT. It specifies CASSQERTGGYGTEAFF.

The chain links TRBV5-4 to TRBJ2-5; 9 nucleotides align to TRBD1. The CDR3 is 14 amino acids. V lost 4 bases and J lost 5; bases outside the gene matches: 6. Germline lookup yields CDR1 SGHNT and CDR2 YYREEE (reference sequence). This CDR3 reads CASSVDRGWETQYF. The CDR3 bases are TGTGCCAGCAGCGTGGACAGGGGTTGGGAGACCCAGTACTTC.

CDR3 amino acids: CASSLFPGLAGGSYNEQFF. In DNA, the CDR3 is TGTGCCAGCTCACTATTCCCGGGACTAGCGGGAGGCTCCTACAATGAGCAGTTCTTC. V gene TRBV18 combines with J gene TRBJ2-1; 15 bases match TRBD2. V shed 4 bases and J 0 bases; nucleotides not matched to a gene: 7. The CDR3 has 19 amino acids. Germline V gives CDR1 KGHSH, CDR2 LQKENI.